This is a list of T cell receptor beta chains from one sample in a study of blood T cell repertoires in COVID-19. The protocol was immunoSEQ multiplex PCR, while the TCRdb copy is restricted to in-frame clones and leaves out a portion. Among 95,000 to 150,000 clones listed, about 94% were seen once. Material for sequencing was peripheral blood. All receptors derive from a man over 45 with COVID-19, enrolled during active disease. Each CDR3 is given with its conserved first and last residue. Fields, in order: D gene, CDR3 length, clone size, J gene, V gene, CDR3 protein, CDR3 DNA. The D gene is left open where the match is weak. Where a row states a size, it is once, few, many or the class of an expanded clone; other rows omit it.

>TRBD2|16|.|TRBJ2-3|TRBV11-2
CASSLIASGGTDTQYF
TGTGCCAGCAGCTTAATTGCTAGCGGGGGCACAGATACGCAGTATTTT
>.|16|.|TRBJ1-1|TRBV4-1
CASSQDEPGGGTEAFF
TGCGCCAGCAGCCAAGATGAACCAGGAGGTGGCACTGAAGCTTTCTTT
>.|14|once|TRBJ2-2|TRBV27
CASSWAANTGELFF
TGTGCCAGCAGTTGGGCAGCGAACACCGGGGAGCTGTTTTTT
>TRBD2|18|.|TRBJ2-2|TRBV5-1
CASSLGLAGGANTGELFF
TGCGCCAGCAGCTTGGGGCTAGCGGGAGGCGCGAACACCGGGGAGCTGTTTTTT
>TRBD2|11|.|TRBJ2-1|TRBV5-6
CASRLGGEQFF
TGTGCCAGCAGGCTCGGGGGGGAGCAGTTCTTC
>.|15|.|TRBJ2-5|TRBV5-4
CASSLGGVRQETQYF
TGTGCCAGCAGCTTAGGGGGAGTAAGGCAAGAGACCCAGTACTTC
>.|16|.|TRBJ1-5|TRBV5-6
CASSFWGEGSNQPQHF
TGTGCCAGCAGCTTTTGGGGGGAAGGAAGCAATCAGCCCCAGCATTTT
>TRBD2|16|.|TRBJ2-7|TRBV6-2/TRBV6-3
CASTPGTSGLGHEQYF
TGTGCCAGCACCCCAGGGACTAGCGGGCTGGGCCACGAGCAGTACTTC
>.|13|.|TRBJ1-1|TRBV9
CASSVRPNTEAFF
TGTGCCAGCAGCGTCAGGCCGAACACTGAAGCTTTCTTT
>TRBD1|14|.|TRBJ2-2|TRBV5-6
CASSLGTVTGELFF
TGTGCCAGCAGCTTAGGGACAGTGACCGGGGAGCTGTTTTTT
>.|15|.|TRBJ2-7|TRBV7-9
CASSYRLAGGYEQYF
TGTGCCAGCAGCTACCGACTGGCGGGTGGCTACGAGCAGTACTTC
>.|13|.|TRBJ2-2|TRBV19
CASSLWNTGELFF
TGTGCCAGTAGTCTTTGGAACACCGGGGAGCTGTTTTTT
>TRBD2|16|once|TRBJ2-1|TRBV11-2
CASSLGIAGGRNEQFF
TGTGCCAGCAGCTTAGGTATAGCGGGAGGCCGGAATGAGCAGTTCTTC
>TRBD2|15|.|TRBJ2-1|TRBV25-1
CASSKSSGANNEQFF
TGTGCCAGCAGTAAATCTAGCGGGGCAAACAATGAGCAGTTCTTC
>TRBD2|15|.|TRBJ2-7|TRBV7-9
CASSLAGTSSYEQYF
TGTGCCAGCAGCTTAGCCGGGACTAGCAGCTACGAGCAGTACTTC
>.|11|.|TRBJ2-5|TRBV19
CASSISETQYF
TGTGCCAGTAGTATCAGTGAGACCCAGTACTTC
>.|14|.|TRBJ2-7|TRBV30
CAWNLDLSKGEQYF
TGTGCCTGGAACTTGGACTTGTCTAAGGGCGAGCAGTACTTC
>TRBD1|15|.|TRBJ2-1|TRBV28
CASGGTGSSYNEQFF
TGTGCCAGCGGGGGGACAGGGAGCTCCTACAATGAGCAGTTCTTC
>TRBD2|16|.|TRBJ2-3|TRBV4-1
CASSLAGGPSTDTQYF
TGCGCCAGCAGCCTAGCGGGAGGGCCGAGCACAGATACGCAGTATTTT
>.|16|.|TRBJ2-4|TRBV7-2
CASSLVLAEAKNIQYF
TGTGCCAGCAGCTTAGTTTTAGCGGAAGCCAAAAACATTCAGTACTTC
>.|15|.|TRBJ1-2|TRBV4-3
CASSQDPRAAYGYTF
TGCGCCAGCAGCCAGGACCCCAGGGCTGCCTATGGCTACACCTTC
>.|14|.|TRBJ2-6|TRBV28
CASSRSSGANVLTF
TGTGCCAGCAGTCGTAGCTCTGGGGCCAACGTCCTGACTTTC
>.|14|.|TRBJ2-2|TRBV5-1
CASSLSGEDGELFF
TGCGCCAGCAGCTTGTCTGGGGAGGACGGGGAGCTGTTTTTT
>TRBD2|17|once|TRBJ2-7|TRBV7-2
CASSLNTGTSGSYEQYF
TGTGCCAGCAGCTTGAACACCGGGACTAGCGGGAGCTACGAGCAGTACTTC
>TRBD1|15|.|TRBJ1-1|TRBV10-3
CAISLGGQGNTEAFF
TGTGCCATCAGTCTCGGGGGACAGGGAAACACTGAAGCTTTCTTT
>.|14|.|TRBJ2-4|TRBV5-1
CASSLEGAGNIQYF
TGCGCCAGCAGCTTGGAAGGGGCCGGAAACATTCAGTACTTC
>.|12|.|TRBJ2-5|TRBV7-8
CASSLRRETQYF
TGTGCCAGCAGCCTTCGTCGGGAGACCCAGTACTTC
>.|16|.|TRBJ2-6|TRBV7-2
CASSLAGSSGANVLTF
TGTGCCAGCAGCTTAGCGGGGAGCTCTGGGGCCAACGTCCTGACTTTC
>.|14|.|TRBJ2-1|TRBV2
CAGKVTSWENEQFF
TGTGCCGGGAAAGTTACTAGCTGGGAGAATGAGCAGTTCTTC
>TRBD2|14|.|TRBJ2-5|TRBV18
CASSPGLDAVTQYF
TGTGCCAGCTCACCGGGACTAGATGCGGTGACCCAGTACTTC
>TRBD1|15|.|TRBJ1-3|TRBV19
CASSPGTGAGNTIYF
TGTGCCAGTAGTCCGGGGACAGGGGCTGGAAACACCATATATTTT
>.|13|few|TRBJ1-1|TRBV29-1
CSVEQQLNTEAFF
TGCAGCGTTGAACAACAGCTTAACACTGAAGCTTTCTTT
>.|14|.|TRBJ2-7|TRBV6-5
CASAPGQTYYEQYF
TGTGCCAGTGCCCCGGGACAAACTTACTACGAGCAGTACTTC
>TRBD1|16|.|TRBJ2-2|TRBV7-2
CASSLQQGKNTGELFF
TGTGCCAGCAGCCTCCAACAGGGGAAGAACACCGGGGAGCTGTTTTTT
>TRBD1|13|.|TRBJ1-2|TRBV12-3/TRBV12-4
CASSTGVDYGYTF
TGTGCCAGCAGCACAGGGGTGGACTATGGCTACACCTTC
>.|13|once|TRBJ2-3|TRBV7-5
CVRSLRETDTQYF
TGTGTCAGAAGCTTGAGGGAGACAGATACGCAGTATTTT